The sequence of this TCR beta chain was determined in a study of neurological immune-mediated disorders. Using its own MiXCR run on the 5' RACE reads, TCRdb lists one record per CDR3 protein. The table shows about 59,000 distinct CDR3 sequences, with about 25% occurring only once. This clonotype was found many times. The time point here: technical triplicate 2. 2 million unsorted PBMCs were stored in RNAlater at -80 °C before RNA extraction. Trimming removed 1 base from V and 3 bases from J, with 4 bases in between. The V gene's germline CDR1 is LGHDT and CDR2 YNNKEL (reference sequence). The CDR3 length is 12 residues.

The chain joins TRBV3-1 to TRBJ2-7; no reliable D call. The receptor was derived from a man aged 60-69 years with HTLV-1-associated myelopathy (HAM/TSP). Sequenced input: PBMCs. The CDR3 region has the DNA TGTGCCAGCAGCCAAGCAAACTACGAGCAGTACTTC. It codes for CASSQANYEQYF.